This T cell receptor beta chain was documented in a study of blood T cell repertoires in COVID-19. Data came from immunoSEQ multiplex PCR; TCRdb stores just in-frame clones and leaves some out. The table has over 100,000 clones, approximately 92% seen once; the top ten hold around 2%. Germline assignment: CDR1 SGHKS and CDR2 YYEKEE (reference sequence). The CDR3 sequence is 13 residues long. V lost 5 bases to trimming and J lost 1 base, with 9 bases between them. The clonotype was recovered from a woman in her forties or fifties with COVID-19, enrolled during active disease. The chain joins TRBV5-5 to TRBJ1-1, with D unclear. Sequencing was done on a sample of peripheral blood. The CDR3 bases are TGTGCCAGCAGGCTAACAGCGAACACTGAAGCTTTCTTT. This codes for CASRLTANTEAFF.